The 23 T cell receptor beta chains in this list originate from one sample, sequenced in a study of T cells in Graves' hyperthyroidism and ophthalmopathy. TCR beta CDR3 sequences were amplified from RNA transcripts. The study used the HTBI primer set for a first-round RT-PCR of the TCR CDR3. TCRdb re-called the multiplex PCR reads through MiXCR, storing one row per CDR3 protein. The profile shows 150,000 or so distinct CDR3 sequences, approximately 9% of them singletons. The material sequenced was blood. These receptors all stem from a young woman with Graves' hyperthyroidism that later progressed to Graves' ophthalmopathy.

The chain combines TRBV20-1 with TRBJ2-1; no definite D call. V was clipped by 2 bases and J by 0 bases, with 8 bases between them. The CDR3 contains 14 residues. Germline CDR1 DFQATT, CDR2 SNEGSKA (reference sequence). The CDR3 DNA reads TGCAGTGCTAGACACACGAGCTCCTACAATGAGCAGTTCTTC. It is translated as CSARHTSSYNEQFF.

This clonotype was detected many times. The chain has TRBV12-3 or TRBV12-4 and TRBJ2-6, with no clear D. The V end lost 2 bases, the J end lost 0 bases, and 5 bases lay between the germline ends. This CDR3 contains 15 residues. The CDR3 here is CASSLLPSGANVLTF. DNA of the CDR3: TGTGCCAGCAGTTTATTGCCCTCTGGGGCCAACGTCCTGACTTTC.

The table lists this clonotype with many counts. The chain recombines TRBV7-9 with TRBJ2-7; 9 positions agree with TRBD1. Losses at the gene ends were 5 bases for V and 6 bases for J; bases not matched to a gene: 8. From germline, CDR1 is SEHNR and CDR2 FQNEAQ (reference sequence). This CDR3 comprises 14 residues. The DNA for the CDR3 is TGTGCCAGCAGCCCCCGGGACAGGGTGTTCGAGCAGTACTTC. It encodes CASSPRDRVFEQYF.

This clonotype was detected many times. The genes are TRBV29-1 and TRBJ1-6; D is uncertain. The length of the CDR3 is 15 residues. Deletions cut 3 bases from V and 4 bases from J, with 13 bases between. CDR1 is SQVTM and CDR2 is ANQGSEA in the germline V gene. CDR3 in amino acids: CSVEPLRGYNSPLHF. The CDR3 DNA follows: TGCAGCGTTGAGCCCCTTAGAGGTTATAATTCACCCCTCCACTTT. Drawing the rest from reference TRBV29-1 and TRBJ1-6, the complete variable domain is SAVISQKPSRDICQRGTSLTIQCQVDSQVTMMFWYRQQPGQSLTLIATANQGSEATYESGFVIDKFPISRPNLTFSTLTVSNMSPEDSSIYLCSVEPLRGYNSPLHFGNGTRLTVT.

This clonotype has at least ten counts. The chain joins TRBV7-3 to TRBJ2-5; TRBD2 is a possible D gene (6 bases). The CDR3 extends over 14 amino acids. V lost 2 bases and J 5 bases, leaving 12 bases between the germline ends. Germline V gene lookup returns CDR1 SGHTA and CDR2 FQGTGA. Here the CDR3 reads CASSLGGGRETQYF. The CDR3 nucleotides read TGTGCCAGCAGCTTAGGGGGAGGAAGGGAGACCCAGTACTTC.

This clonotype was detected a few times. A read error is possible here, since a much larger clone lies one base away. The chain combines TRBV6-4 with TRBJ1-5; D ambiguous. Germline loops: CDR1 MRHNA, CDR2 SNTAGT. There are 14 residues in the CDR3. CDR3 sequence reads: CASSKDPINQSQHF. CDR3 bases: TGTGCCAGCAGTAAGGACCCGATTAATCAGTCCCAGCATTTT.

This clonotype came up many times. The CDR3, as DNA: TGTGCCAGCAGCCCGTCCATTTCCTACGAGCAGTACTTC. Translation gives CASSPSISYEQYF. The chain links TRBV7-9 to TRBJ2-7; D call uncertain. Trimming removed 5 bases from V and 1 base from J, with 9 bases in between. The germline V gene encodes CDR1 SEHNR and CDR2 FQNEAQ (reference sequence). The CDR3 covers 13 residues.

This clonotype was detected a few times. The rearrangement joins TRBV5-4 to TRBJ1-2; D is ambiguous. The CDR3 contains 17 residues. Germline V gives CDR1 SGHNT, CDR2 YYREEE (reference sequence). V dropped 4 bases and J dropped 5 bases, with 24 bases sitting between them. The CDR3 sequence: CASSRSADGTLIYGYTF. In DNA, the CDR3 is TGTGCCAGCAGCCGGAGTGCGGACGGAACCTTAATATATGGCTACACCTTC.

This clonotype has a count of ten or more. The rearrangement links TRBV7-8 to TRBJ1-2; 10 nucleotides align to TRBD1. The CDR3 spans 15 residues. With 5 bases clipped from V and 3 bases from J, the junction kept 6 bases outside the gene matches. Germline lookup yields CDR1 SGHVS and CDR2 FQNEAQ. The DNA for the CDR3 is TGTGCCAGCAGCCGGACAGGGGGGTCCTACTATGGCTACACCTTC. Encoded protein: CASSRTGGSYYGYTF.

V gene TRBV10-3 combines with J gene TRBJ2-2; TRBD1 agrees at 8 bases. The V gene's germline CDR1 is ENHRY and CDR2 SYGVKD. Unmatched junction bases numbered 9, after V lost 4 bases and J lost 2 bases. This CDR3 has 17 amino acids. DNA of the CDR3: TGTGCCATCAGTGTGGCAGGGGGCAAATATAACACCGGGGAGCTGTTTTTT. It yields the protein CAISVAGGKYNTGELFF.

This clonotype was picked up many times. The rearrangement uses TRBV10-3 and TRBJ1-2; the D gene is possibly TRBD1 (5 bases). Germline V gene lookup returns CDR1 ENHRY and CDR2 SYGVKD. Trimming pared 2 bases from V and 4 bases from J, leaving 29 bases between. The CDR3 spans 20 residues. The CDR3: CAISEPDNRDGWLSSYGYTF. CDR3 bases: TGTGCCATCAGTGAGCCCGACAACCGGGACGGGTGGCTCTCTAGCTATGGCTACACCTTC.

The V gene is TRBV18, the J gene TRBJ2-7; D unresolved. Germline CDR1 and CDR2: KGHSH and LQKENI. Trimming took 3 bases from V and 6 from J, leaving 12 bases between them. The CDR3 has 13 amino acids. In nucleotides, the CDR3 is TGTGCCAGCTCACCTATATATAATTCCGAGCAGTACTTC. This gives the protein CASSPIYNSEQYF.

In this sample, this clonotype turned up many times. The chain carries TRBV30 and TRBJ2-3; no firm D call. V lost 0 bases and J lost 1, with 14 bases in between. CDR3 length: 16 amino acids. Germline V lookup: CDR1 GTSNPN, CDR2 SVGIG (reference sequence). CDR3 DNA: TGTGCCTGGAGTGTAGGCCTCAGAGGAGGCACAGATACGCAGTATTTT. Translated: CAWSVGLRGGTDTQYF.

Ten or more counts support this clonotype. V is TRBV4-2 and J is TRBJ2-7; D gene uncertain. CDR3 size: 13 residues. Trimming stripped 3 bases from V and 5 bases from J, with 11 bases between. Germline V gives CDR1 LGHNA, CDR2 YNFKEQ. The CDR3 is CASSQGISDEQYF. Here the CDR3 DNA reads TGTGCCAGCAGCCAGGGTATCAGCGACGAGCAGTACTTC.

The table lists this clonotype with many counts. The chain recombines TRBV7-9 with TRBJ2-5; 13 positions agree with TRBD2. Per germline, CDR1 SEHNR and CDR2 FQNEAQ (reference sequence). There are 16 residues in the CDR3. The ends lost 8 bases at V and 4 bases at J; junction bases unmatched: 10. The CDR3: CASGGLAGVRGETQYF. CDR3 DNA sequence: TGTGCCAGCGGCGGACTAGCGGGAGTAAGGGGAGAGACCCAGTACTTC.

The chain uses TRBV20-1 and TRBJ1-6, with unresolved D. Trimming removed 0 bases from V and 5 bases from J, with 11 bases in between. Germline values: CDR1 DFQATT, CDR2 SNEGSKA (reference sequence). CDR3 length equals 15 residues. CDR3 amino acids: CSARETGRDNSPLHF. The DNA of the CDR3 is TGCAGTGCTAGAGAGACCGGGAGGGATAATTCACCCCTCCACTTT.

This clonotype was found once. A much bigger clone sits one base away, suggesting this may be a read error. The chain joins TRBV4-2 to TRBJ1-5; no definite D call. The germline CDR1 and CDR2 sequences are LGHNA and YNFKEQ. The length of the CDR3 is 14 residues. Here the CDR3 DNA reads TGTACCAGCAGCCACTCCTCCGCTAATCAGCCCCAGCATTTT. Its protein product is CTSSHSSANQPQHF.

This clonotype was detected many times. This chain links TRBV24-1 with TRBJ2-4; 7 bases fit TRBD1. The CDR3 extends over 15 amino acids. Germline CDR1 KGHDR, CDR2 SFDVKD. Germline trimming cut 4 bases from V and 6 bases from J; bases unmatched to any gene: 8. CDR3 protein: CATSERQGPGNIQYF. The CDR3 bases are TGTGCCACCAGTGAACGACAGGGTCCGGGAAACATTCAGTACTTC.

This clonotype was counted many times. This chain uses TRBV20-1 with TRBJ1-1; no reliable D call. The CDR3 extends over 13 amino acids. Trimming took 1 base from V and 0 from J, leaving 6 bases between them. CDR1 DFQATT and CDR2 SNEGSKA come from the germline V gene (reference sequence). For the CDR3, the DNA is TGCAGTGCTAGAGCATCAGTGAACACTGAAGCTTTCTTT. Translated: CSARASVNTEAFF.

A few counts support this clonotype. The V call is TRBV20-1, the J call TRBJ1-6; D possibly corresponds to TRBD1 (6 bases). In germline, CDR1 is DFQATT, CDR2 SNEGSKA (reference sequence). V was cut by 1 base and J by 3 bases, with 13 bases left in between. CDR3 size: 16 residues. In nucleotides, the CDR3 is TGCAGTGCTAGAGTGAAGGGGGGCCTCTATAATTCACCCCTCCACTTT. Protein: CSARVKGGLYNSPLHF.

This clonotype was recorded a few times. The chain has TRBV20-1 and TRBJ2-1; 9 nucleotides line up with TRBD2. CDR1 and CDR2 from the germline V gene are DFQATT and SNEGSKA (reference sequence). The CDR3 totals 14 residues. The V and J ends lost 6 bases and 4 bases, in that order; junction bases with no gene match: 7. Here the CDR3 DNA reads TGCAGTGCCAGAAAGCGGGGGGCTTACAATGAGCAGTTCTTC. This codes for CSARKRGAYNEQFF.

In this sample, this clonotype turned up a few times. The chain is built from TRBV10-3 and TRBJ2-2; 7 bases align to TRBD1. Trimming at V came to 3 bases and at J to 3 bases, leaving 7 bases not matched to a gene. CDR1 is ENHRY and CDR2 is SYGVKD in the germline V gene. This CDR3 contains 16 residues. This chain's CDR3 is CAISDEEQGHTGELFF. CDR3 bases: TGTGCCATCAGTGATGAAGAACAGGGGCACACCGGGGAGCTGTTTTTT.

This clonotype occurred many times. The genes are TRBV28 and TRBJ1-1; TRBD1 is a possible D gene (6 bases). The CDR3 contains 12 residues. V was pared by 10 bases and J by 5 bases, with 14 bases between. CDR1 and CDR2 (germline): MDHEN, SYDVKM. CDR3 in DNA: TGTGCCATCAGAAGGGGGGGGACTGAAGCTTTCTTT. It codes for CAIRRGGTEAFF.